Presented here are 25 T cell receptor beta chains from one specimen sequenced in a study of cytomegalovirus exposure and HLA in healthy donors. The repertoire was sequenced with immunoSEQ multiplex PCR; TCRdb's copy has only in-frame clones and lacks some. The sample has about 100,000 clones, roughly 95% seen once. Sequencing used PBMCs. These receptors all stem from a woman under 30 in good health and CMV-seronegative.

The chain is built from TRBV7-6 and TRBJ2-3; 7 nucleotides align to TRBD2. Germline CDR1 is SGHVS and CDR2 is FNYEAQ. The length of the CDR3 is 17 residues. With V trimmed by 4 bases and J by 0 bases, 10 bases remained unmatched. The CDR3 here is CASSSLRDSGSTDTQYF. As DNA, the CDR3 is TGTGCCAGCAGCTCTCTACGGGATAGCGGGAGCACAGATACGCAGTATTTT.

The chain employs TRBV6-4 and TRBJ1-1; D is unclear. The length of the CDR3 is 13 residues. V was shortened by 3 bases and J by 7 bases, with 12 bases between the two germline ends. Germline V CDR1 and CDR2: MRHNA, SNTAGT. The CDR3 protein is CASSDQDGGEAFF. The CDR3 bases are TGTGCCAGCAGTGATCAGGACGGAGGTGAAGCTTTCTTT.

The V call is TRBV5-6, the J call TRBJ2-6, with 8 bases fitting TRBD1. V gave up 7 bases and J gave up 1 base; unmatched junction bases: 4. CDR3 length: 15 amino acids. Germline lookup yields CDR1 SGHDT and CDR2 YYEEEE. CDR3 residues: CASDRGLSGANVLTF. As DNA, the CDR3 is TGTGCCAGCGACAGGGGATTGTCTGGGGCCAACGTCCTGACTTTC.

The V gene is TRBV11-2, the J gene TRBJ2-1, with 9 bases aligning to TRBD2. CDR1 and CDR2 (germline): SGHAT, FQNNGV. V lost 2 bases to trimming and J lost 7 bases; unmatched junction nucleotides: 3. The length of the CDR3 is 14 residues. The CDR3 region has the DNA TGTGCCAGCAGCTTACTAGCGGGGCGGAATGAGCAGTTCTTC. The encoded protein is CASSLLAGRNEQFF.

The chain employs TRBV14 and TRBJ1-2; the D gene is possibly TRBD1 (5 bases). Trimming cost V 0 bases and J 8 bases, with 16 bases left between them. CDR1 is SGHDN, CDR2 FVKESK, per germline. CDR3 length equals 15 residues. The CDR3 sequence: CASSQDYGGVTGYTF. In DNA, the CDR3 is TGTGCCAGCAGCCAAGATTACGGAGGGGTCACCGGCTACACCTTC. Filled out from reference TRBV14 and TRBJ1-2, the complete variable domain reads EAGVTQFPSHSVIEKGQTVTLRCDPISGHDNLYWYRRVMGKEIKFLLHFVKESKQDESGMPNNRFLAERTGGTYSTLKVQPAELEDSGVYFCASSQDYGGVTGYTFGSGTRLTVV.

The chain has TRBV7-2 and TRBJ2-7; no reliable D call. Germline-derived CDR1 and CDR2 are SGHTA and FQGNSA. This CDR3 region has 15 residues. Trimming removed 1 base from V and 2 bases from J, with 12 bases in between. CDR3 coding DNA: TGTGCCAGCAGCTTAGAAGTTTCCCTAGCCTACGAGCAGTACTTC. Translated, it gives CASSLEVSLAYEQYF.

This clone was seen just once. This chain joins TRBV6-1 and TRBJ1-4, with 9 nucleotides matching TRBD1. The germline V gene has CDR1 MNHNS and CDR2 SASEGT. CDR3 length: 15 residues. J lost 6 bases, V lost 5 bases, and 7 bases had no gene match. The CDR3, as DNA: TGTGCCAGCAGTCCCCGTACAGGGGGCGATGAAAAACTGTTTTTT. Its protein is CASSPRTGGDEKLFF.

The chain carries TRBV7-6 and TRBJ2-2; 11 bases map to TRBD2. The CDR3 has 16 amino acids. V was clipped by 5 bases and J by 3 bases; unmatched bases: 5. CDR1 is SGHVS and CDR2 is FNYEAQ in the germline V gene. CDR3 sequence: CASSRGTSGYTGELFF. The CDR3 coding sequence is TGTGCCAGCAGCCGGGGGACTAGCGGTTACACCGGGGAGCTGTTTTTT.

The chain joins TRBV18 to TRBJ2-7, with 11 bases matching TRBD1. The CDR3 has 15 residues. From germline, CDR1 is KGHSH and CDR2 LQKENI. Trimming at V came to 3 bases and at J to 5 bases, leaving 6 bases not matched to a gene. DNA of the CDR3: TGTGCCAGCTCACCGAGGACAGGGGGCACCCACGAGCAGTACTTC. It specifies CASSPRTGGTHEQYF.

The genes are TRBV5-1 and TRBJ2-3; 7 nucleotides align to TRBD2. The CDR3 consists of 16 residues. CDR1 SGHRS and CDR2 YFSETQ come from the germline V gene. V lost 5 bases to trimming and J lost 2 bases; unmatched junction nucleotides: 11. In DNA form, the CDR3 reads TGCGCCAGCAGTCTGGCGGGTAGCGGGTTCACAGATACGCAGTATTTT. As protein: CASSLAGSGFTDTQYF.

The V call is TRBV7-9, the J call TRBJ1-1; TRBD1 aligns across 10 bases. V shed 5 bases and J 5 bases; nucleotides not matched to a gene: 8. The CDR3 contains 15 residues. From germline, CDR1 is SEHNR and CDR2 FQNEAQ (reference sequence). As DNA, the CDR3 is TGTGCCAGCAGCGGGGGGACAGGGGTAGGGACTGAAGCTTTCTTT. Protein: CASSGGTGVGTEAFF.

This clone was recorded a few times. Distinct nucleotide sequences in the sample also encode this CDR3. The chain is built from TRBV5-1 and TRBJ2-7; tentative D call: TRBD2 (5 bases). V lost 4 bases and J 6 bases, leaving 11 bases between the germline ends. The CDR3 spans 12 residues. Germline V gene data show CDR1 as SGHRS and CDR2 as YFSETQ. The chain's CDR3 is CASSPTGSEQYF. CDR3 in DNA: TGCGCCAGCAGCCCAACGGGGAGCGAGCAGTACTTC.

This rearrangement joins TRBV27 to TRBJ2-7; 14 bases are a match to TRBD2. In germline, CDR1 is MNHEY, CDR2 SMNVEV (reference sequence). Germline trimming cut 4 bases from V and 5 bases from J; bases unmatched to any gene: 16. This CDR3 is built from 19 residues. The CDR3 region is CASSSPKTPGLAGVHEQYF. DNA for the CDR3: TGTGCCAGCAGTTCCCCGAAGACCCCGGGACTAGCGGGAGTCCACGAGCAGTACTTC.

The rearrangement uses TRBV11-3 and TRBJ2-5; 11 nucleotides line up with TRBD2. This CDR3 region has 18 residues. V shed 5 bases and J 3 bases; nucleotides not matched to a gene: 14. Germline V gene data show CDR1 as SGHNT and CDR2 as YENEEA. The CDR3 DNA reads as TGTGCCAGCAGCCCGAGGGCTAGCGGGGGGCCGAGTAAAGAGACCCAGTACTTC. Its translation: CASSPRASGGPSKETQYF.

This sequence joins TRBV29-1 and TRBJ2-1; 8 nucleotides agree with TRBD2. V lost 4 bases, J lost 10 bases, and 9 bases stayed unmatched. The CDR3 sequence is 13 residues long. The germline gives CDR1 SQVTM, CDR2 ANQGSEA. CDR3 sequence reads: CSVGTSGFAEQFF. DNA of the CDR3: TGCAGCGTTGGAACTAGCGGATTTGCGGAGCAGTTCTTC.

CDR3 sequence reads: CASSSSQGTNTEAFF. CDR3 bases: TGTGCCAGCAGCTCTTCCCAGGGAACAAACACTGAAGCTTTCTTT. The V call is TRBV11-2, the J call TRBJ1-1; TRBD1 might be the D (5 bases). The CDR3 is 15 amino acids. The germline CDR1 and CDR2 sequences are SGHAT and FQNNGV. Trimming cost V 4 bases and J 2 bases, with 14 bases left between them.

V gene TRBV15 combines with J gene TRBJ2-1, with 7 bases that match TRBD1. The V gene's germline CDR1 is LNHNV and CDR2 YYDKDF (reference sequence). CDR3 length: 16 amino acids. The ends lost 4 bases at V and 2 bases at J; junction bases unmatched: 8. This chain's CDR3 is CATSTPRGGAYNEQFF. The DNA for the CDR3 is TGTGCCACCAGCACACCGCGAGGGGGCGCCTACAATGAGCAGTTCTTC.

V is TRBV15 and J is TRBJ1-1; 7 positions match TRBD1. Germline CDR1 is LNHNV and CDR2 is YYDKDF (reference sequence). The CDR3 spans 18 residues. Trimming cost V 3 bases and J 0 bases; bases outside gene matches: 13. The CDR3 DNA reads as TGTGCCACCAGCAGTCTTTCCGGGACAGAATATCTGAACACTGAAGCTTTCTTT. It translates to CATSSLSGTEYLNTEAFF.

The chain employs TRBV19 and TRBJ1-5, with 9 nucleotides matching TRBD1. The CDR3 runs 16 residues. The V and J ends lost 5 bases and 4 bases, in that order; junction bases with no gene match: 9. Germline assignment: CDR1 LNHDA and CDR2 SQIVND (reference sequence). The CDR3 is CASSPGSGQGNQPQHF. The CDR3 coding sequence is TGTGCCAGTAGTCCCGGATCTGGACAGGGGAATCAGCCCCAGCATTTT.

The gene calls are TRBV9 and TRBJ2-3; D is possibly TRBD2 (6 bases). The ends were cut back, 3 bases at V and 3 bases at J, with 11 bases in the middle. CDR1 is SGDLS, CDR2 YYNGEE, per germline. This CDR3 is built from 14 residues. CDR3 nucleotide sequence: TGTGCCAGCAGCGCGGAGGGCGGGACAGATACGCAGTATTTT. Translation gives CASSAEGGTDTQYF.

The rearrangement uses TRBV30 and TRBJ2-7; D is undetermined. The CDR3 has 11 residues. Trimming took 0 bases from V and 3 from J, leaving 3 bases between them. Germline CDR1 is GTSNPN and CDR2 is SVGIG (reference sequence). The CDR3 bases are TGTGCCTGGAGTGTCGGCTACGAGCAGTACTTC. Its protein product is CAWSVGYEQYF.

The chain links TRBV30 to TRBJ1-2; D perhaps matches TRBD1 (5 bases). With 0 bases removed from V and 1 base from J, the gap between germline ends came to 12 bases. This CDR3 contains 15 residues. Germline V CDR1 and CDR2: GTSNPN, SVGIG (reference sequence). The CDR3 DNA is TGTGCCTGGAGTGTGTGGGGGGAATTTAACTATGGCTACACCTTC. This translates into CAWSVWGEFNYGYTF.

The V and J genes are TRBV11-2 and TRBJ2-1, with D possibly being TRBD2 (5 bases). The CDR3 is made up of 15 amino acids. V lost 5 bases to trimming and J lost 8 bases, with 19 bases between them. Per germline, CDR1 SGHAT and CDR2 FQNNGV. CDR3 protein: CASSPPVRVFDEQFF. Here the CDR3 DNA reads TGTGCCAGCAGCCCTCCTGTGAGGGTCTTCGATGAGCAGTTCTTC.

The rearrangement joins TRBV19 to TRBJ2-1; tentatively, D is TRBD1 (5 bases). This CDR3 region has 14 residues. CDR1 and CDR2 (germline): LNHDA, SQIVND (reference sequence). The germline V and J ends were trimmed by 1 base and 10 bases, with 14 bases remaining between them. This CDR3 is CASSIVAGQSEQFF. CDR3 nucleotides: TGTGCCAGTAGTATAGTAGCAGGGCAAAGCGAGCAGTTCTTC.

This clone has a single count. The rearrangement joins TRBV10-3 to TRBJ2-6, with D perhaps TRBD1 (5 bases). Trimming cost V 6 bases and J 2 bases, with 8 bases left between them. Germline V gene sequence: CDR1 ENHRY, CDR2 SYGVKD. The CDR3 consists of 14 residues. CDR3 loop: CAIRDTTGANVLTF. The CDR3, as DNA: TGTGCCATCAGGGACACTACTGGGGCCAACGTCCTGACTTTC.